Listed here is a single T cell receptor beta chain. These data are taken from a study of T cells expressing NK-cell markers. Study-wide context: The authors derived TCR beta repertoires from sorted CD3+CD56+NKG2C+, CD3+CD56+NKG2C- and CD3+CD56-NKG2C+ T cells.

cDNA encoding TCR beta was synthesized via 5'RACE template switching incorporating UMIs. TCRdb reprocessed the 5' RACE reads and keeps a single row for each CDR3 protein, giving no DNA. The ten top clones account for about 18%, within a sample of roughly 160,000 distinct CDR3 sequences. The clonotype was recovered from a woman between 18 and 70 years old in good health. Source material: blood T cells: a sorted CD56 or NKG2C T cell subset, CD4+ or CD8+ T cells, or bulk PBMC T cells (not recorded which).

This chain's CDR3 is CASSDRGEIEKLFF. V usage is TRBV12-3 or TRBV12-4 and J usage is TRBJ1-4; the TCRdb D gene call, TRBD1, has no DNA to confirm it. The CDR3 spans 14 residues.